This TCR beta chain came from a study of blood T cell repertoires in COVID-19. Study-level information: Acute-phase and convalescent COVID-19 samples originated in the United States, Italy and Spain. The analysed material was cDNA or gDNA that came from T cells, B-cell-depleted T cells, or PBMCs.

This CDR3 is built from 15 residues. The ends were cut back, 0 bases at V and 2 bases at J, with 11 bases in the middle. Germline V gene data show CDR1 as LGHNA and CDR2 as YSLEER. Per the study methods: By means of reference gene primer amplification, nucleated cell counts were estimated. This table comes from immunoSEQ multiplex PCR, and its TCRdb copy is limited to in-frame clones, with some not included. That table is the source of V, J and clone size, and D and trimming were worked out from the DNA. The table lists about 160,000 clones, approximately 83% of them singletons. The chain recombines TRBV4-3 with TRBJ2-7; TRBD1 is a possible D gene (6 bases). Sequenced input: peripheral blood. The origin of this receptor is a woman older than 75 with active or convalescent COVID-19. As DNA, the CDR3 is TGCGCCAGCAGCCAAGATCGGAACAGGGCCTACGAGCAGTACTTC. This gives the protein CASSQDRNRAYEQYF.